Below, 22 T cell receptor beta chains from the same sample are listed, as sequenced in a study of blood T cell repertoires in COVID-19. Data came from immunoSEQ multiplex PCR; TCRdb stores just in-frame clones and leaves some out. The data hold about 170,000 clones, with around 83% observed a single time. Sequenced material: PBMCs or T cells enriched from blood (not recorded which). All receptors derive from a woman in her forties or fifties in a cohort exposed to, infected with or recovered from COVID-19 (not recorded which).

The chain joins TRBV24-1 to TRBJ2-7; 9 bases fit TRBD1. Per the germline V gene, CDR1 is KGHDR and CDR2 is SFDVKD. The CDR3 totals 15 residues. After removal of 2 bases from V and 6 bases from J, the junction contained 7 bases not matched to a gene. CDR3: CATSDSGTGSAEQYF. Here the CDR3 DNA reads TGTGCCACCAGTGATTCCGGGACAGGGTCGGCCGAGCAGTACTTC.

The chain uses TRBV7-8 and TRBJ1-1; possible D gene TRBD1, 5 bases. Deletions cut 3 bases from V and 7 bases from J, with 6 bases between. This CDR3 is built from 11 residues. CDR1 is SGHVS, CDR2 FQNEAQ, per germline. CDR3 in amino acids: CASSFDSEAFF. CDR3 coding DNA: TGTGCCAGCAGCTTTGACAGTGAAGCTTTCTTT.

This clone occurred a few times. The genes are TRBV7-2 and TRBJ2-1, with D possibly TRBD1 on 5 matching bases. Between the trimmed V and J ends, which lost 2 bases and 5 bases, there was a span of 13 bases. Germline values: CDR1 SGHTA, CDR2 FQGNSA. This CDR3 has 15 amino acids. The CDR3 nucleotides are TGTGCCAGCAGCTTATCAGGGCAACCGAACAATGAGCAGTTCTTC. Its translation is CASSLSGQPNNEQFF.

A few counts support this clone. This chain links TRBV2 with TRBJ1-6, with 9 bases fitting TRBD1. V lost 4 bases and J lost 9; bases outside the gene matches: 4. This CDR3 comprises 14 residues. Germline V gene lookup returns CDR1 SNHLY and CDR2 FYNNEI. CDR3 coding DNA: TGTGCCAGCAGTGGGACAGGGGATCGTTCACCCCTCCACTTT. Its translation is CASSGTGDRSPLHF.

The chain carries TRBV5-1 and TRBJ2-3; D is unresolved. Germline V gene sequence: CDR1 SGHRS, CDR2 YFSETQ. This CDR3 spans 15 amino acids. V was shortened by 4 bases and J by 9 bases, with 21 bases between the two germline ends. CDR3 sequence (DNA): TGCGCCAGCAGCCTCGACGGTCAACCGGGTGAGACGCAGTATTTT. Amino acid sequence: CASSLDGQPGETQYF.

This clone has just a few counts. V and J are TRBV5-1 and TRBJ2-2, with 7 bases that match TRBD2. The CDR3 covers 16 residues. The germline V gene has CDR1 SGHRS and CDR2 YFSETQ. After removal of 3 bases from V and 4 bases from J, the junction contained 9 bases not matched to a gene. The CDR3 protein is CASSSLSGTTTGELFF. The CDR3 bases are TGCGCCAGCAGCTCACTATCCGGGACTACCACCGGGGAGCTGTTTTTT.

In DNA form, the CDR3 reads TGCAGTGCTAGTACACCGGGACTAGCGGGAGTCGAGCAGTACTTC. Its translation: CSASTPGLAGVEQYF. The chain couples TRBV20-1 to TRBJ2-7, with 14 bases fitting TRBD2. The CDR3 is 15 amino acids. Germline values: CDR1 DFQATT, CDR2 SNEGSKA (reference sequence). Trimming took 3 bases from V and 6 from J; bases not matched to a gene: 7.

V usage is TRBV14 and J usage is TRBJ2-3; 12 bases line up with TRBD2. V shed 4 bases and J 0 bases; nucleotides not matched to a gene: 8. Germline CDR1 is SGHDN and CDR2 is FVKESK. The CDR3 is 18 residues long. The CDR3 nucleotides read TGTGCCAGCAGCCTACGGACTAGCGGGACGCCTAGCACAGATACGCAGTATTTT. Protein: CASSLRTSGTPSTDTQYF.

The chain recombines TRBV18 with TRBJ2-7, with a weak D call TRBD2 (6 bases). V lost 1 base and J 2 bases, leaving 9 bases between the germline ends. CDR3 length: 14 amino acids. CDR1 and CDR2 (germline): KGHSH, LQKENI. In DNA, the CDR3 is TGTGCCAGCTCACCACAGACGGGGGCCTACGAGCAGTACTTC. Translated: CASSPQTGAYEQYF.

V usage is TRBV28 and J usage is TRBJ1-3; 8 bases line up with TRBD1. Germline CDR1 is MDHEN and CDR2 is SYDVKM. The CDR3 totals 16 residues. V was clipped by 6 bases and J by 0 bases; unmatched bases: 7. CDR3 sequence reads: CASSPDRESSGNTIYF. DNA for the CDR3: TGTGCCAGCAGCCCGGACAGGGAGAGCTCTGGAAACACCATATATTTT. The full variable domain, completed using reference TRBV28 and TRBJ1-3, is DVKVTQSSRYLVKRTGEKVFLECVQDMDHENMFWYRQDPGLGLRLIYFSYDVKMKEKGDIPEGYSVSREKKERFSLILESASTNQTSMYLCASSPDRESSGNTIYFGEGSWLTVV.

This clone has ten or more counts. The J gene is TRBJ2-7, the V gene TRBV15; 14 nucleotides line up with TRBD2. The V gene end was trimmed by 2 bases and the J gene end by 2 bases; junction bases not matched to a gene: 5. The CDR3 has 17 amino acids. Per germline, CDR1 LNHNV and CDR2 YYDKDF (reference sequence). This CDR3 reads CATSRLGTSGSPYEQYF. For the CDR3, the DNA is TGTGCCACCAGCAGATTGGGGACTAGCGGGAGCCCCTACGAGCAGTACTTC.

This sequence joins TRBV12-5 and TRBJ2-5, with D perhaps matching TRBD2 (6 bases). Trimming shortened V by 3 bases and J by 1 base, and 15 bases separated the two germline ends. The length of the CDR3 is 16 residues. Germline values: CDR1 LGHNT, CDR2 FRNRAP. The CDR3 DNA reads TGTGCTAGTGGTTTTTCGGGGGTGAGGGGCCAAGAGACCCAGTACTTC. Protein: CASGFSGVRGQETQYF.

This clone was seen a single time. J is TRBJ1-6 and V is TRBV7-2; TRBD1 might be the D (5 bases). V was shortened by 8 bases and J by 7 bases, with 15 bases between the two germline ends. This CDR3 contains 14 residues. The germline gives CDR1 SGHTA, CDR2 FQGNSA. Here the CDR3 DNA reads TGTGCCAGCGATTTGGGGGGAAGGAATTCACCCCTCCACTTT. This encodes CASDLGGRNSPLHF. The full variable domain, in which reference TRBV7-2 and TRBJ1-6 provide the parts outside the CDR3, is GAGVSQSPSNKVTEKGKDVELRCDPISGHTALYWYRQSLGQGLEFLIYFQGNSAPDKSGLPSDRFSAERTGGSVSTLTIQRTQQEDSAVYLCASDLGGRNSPLHFGNGTRLTVT.

This chain connects TRBV7-2 to TRBJ1-1, with a tentative D call TRBD1 (6 bases). The CDR3 is 16 residues long. The germline gives CDR1 SGHTA, CDR2 FQGNSA. V lost 9 bases and J lost 5, with 25 bases in between. CDR3 residues: CARTGGAPTPRTEAFF. Here the CDR3 DNA reads TGTGCCAGGACCGGGGGGGCACCAACCCCGAGGACTGAAGCTTTCTTT.

The V gene is TRBV5-1, the J gene TRBJ1-1; D not certain. Looked up from germline, CDR1 is SGHRS and CDR2 is YFSETQ. The V and J ends lost 1 base and 0 bases respectively, with 7 bases between them. This CDR3 spans 14 amino acids. The DNA for the CDR3 is TGCGCCAGCAGCTTGCGATCAGTGAACACTGAAGCTTTCTTT. It translates to CASSLRSVNTEAFF.

The J gene is TRBJ2-5, the V gene TRBV7-9, with TRBD2 as a possible D gene (5 bases). CDR1 and CDR2 from the germline V gene are SEHNR and FQNEAQ (reference sequence). CDR3 length: 15 amino acids. V lost 5 bases and J lost 5, with 18 bases in between. The CDR3 sequence is CASSREGVGLETQYF. The CDR3 nucleotides are TGTGCCAGCAGCCGGGAAGGCGTCGGTTTGGAGACCCAGTACTTC.

The V gene is TRBV7-2, the J gene TRBJ1-6, with D possibly being TRBD1 (5 bases). The CDR3 contains 14 residues. From germline, CDR1 is SGHTA and CDR2 FQGNSA. V lost 5 bases to trimming and J lost 7 bases, with 12 bases between them. The DNA for the CDR3 is TGTGCCAGCAGCCCGGACACGAGAAATTCACCCCTCCACTTT. This gives the protein CASSPDTRNSPLHF.

V and J are TRBV7-9 and TRBJ2-3; no clear D gene. The V end lost 8 bases, the J end lost 6 bases, and 18 bases lay between the germline ends. Germline CDR1 reads SEHNR; CDR2 reads FQNEAQ (reference sequence). The CDR3 has 14 amino acids. The CDR3, as DNA: TGTGCCAGCGCCCAAGGAGCCGTGATGGATACGCAGTATTTT. It encodes CASAQGAVMDTQYF.

The chain uses TRBV7-2 and TRBJ2-1, with 9 bases aligning to TRBD2. With V trimmed by 5 bases and J by 6 bases, 8 bases remained unmatched. This CDR3 comprises 15 residues. Germline-derived CDR1 and CDR2 are SGHTA and FQGNSA. The CDR3 protein is CASSNRGGVPNEQFF. Here the CDR3 DNA reads TGTGCCAGCAGCAACCGCGGGGGGGTCCCCAATGAGCAGTTCTTC.

As to this clone: A read error may account for a junction end that differs from germline. The chain carries TRBV30 and TRBJ2-1; no firm D call. The CDR3 length is 14 residues. Per the germline V gene, CDR1 is GTSNPN and CDR2 is SVGIG (reference sequence). The CDR3 DNA reads TGTACCTGGAGTGTAAGTTCTACCTACAATGAGCAGTTCTTC. Translating gives CTWSVSSTYNEQFF.

The rearrangement joins TRBV5-1 to TRBJ2-7; the match to TRBD1 covers 9 bases. Germline V lookup: CDR1 SGHRS, CDR2 YFSETQ. The CDR3 covers 14 residues. Trimming at V came to 2 bases and at J to 4 bases, leaving 4 bases not matched to a gene. In DNA, the CDR3 is TGCGCCAGCAGCTTCGGGACAGGGTCTTACGAGCAGTACTTC. The encoded protein is CASSFGTGSYEQYF.

The chain has TRBV28 and TRBJ1-3; 7 bases are a match to TRBD1. The CDR3 spans 15 residues. J was trimmed by 0 bases and V by 5 bases; bases with no gene match: 4. Germline V CDR1 and CDR2: MDHEN, SYDVKM. CDR3 DNA: TGTGCCAGCAGTGGGGACAGCGTCTCTGGAAACACCATATATTTT. It encodes CASSGDSVSGNTIYF.